The subject of this entry is one T cell receptor beta chain. CDR3 length equals 16 residues. Trimming cost V 5 bases and J 5 bases; bases outside gene matches: 11. Germline lookup yields CDR1 LNHDA and CDR2 SQIVND (reference sequence). Profiling relied on immunoSEQ multiplex PCR, and the TCRdb table lists in-frame clones only, not all of them. The table has about 210,000 clones, around 86% seen once; the top ten hold just under 25%. This entry comes from a study of blood T cell repertoires in COVID-19. On the study more broadly: The study counted Cohort 3 donors as recovered given two negative PCRs, clearance, or symptom resolution.

The TCR originated in a woman in her forties in a cohort exposed to, infected with or recovered from COVID-19 (not recorded which). The sequencing sample was made of PBMCs or T cells enriched from blood (not recorded which). The chain couples TRBV19 to TRBJ2-1; 8 nucleotides match TRBD1. The CDR3 loop is CASSPRPGQDHNEQFF. The DNA of the CDR3 is TGTGCCAGTAGTCCCCGTCCGGGACAGGATCACAATGAGCAGTTCTTC.